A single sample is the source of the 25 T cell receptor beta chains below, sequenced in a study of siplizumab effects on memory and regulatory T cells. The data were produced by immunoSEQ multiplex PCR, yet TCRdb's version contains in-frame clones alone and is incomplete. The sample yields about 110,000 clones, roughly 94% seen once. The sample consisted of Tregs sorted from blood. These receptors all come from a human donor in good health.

Here the CDR3 DNA reads TGTGCCAGCCCCCCCGGCCCAGGAAGTGGCTACACCTTC. Its translation: CASPPGPGSGYTF. This chain joins TRBV2 and TRBJ1-2; D is uncertain. The CDR3 has 13 residues. Trimming stripped 8 bases from V and 7 bases from J, with 17 bases between. Germline CDR1 reads SNHLY; CDR2 reads FYNNEI.

The CDR3 DNA reads TGCGCCAGCAGCCCGACAGGGTTTGACACTGAAGCTTTCTTT. Amino acids: CASSPTGFDTEAFF. The genes are TRBV5-1 and TRBJ1-1, with 7 bases that match TRBD1. CDR1 is SGHRS, CDR2 YFSETQ, per germline. Trimming cost V 4 bases and J 3 bases; bases outside gene matches: 6. This CDR3 spans 14 amino acids.

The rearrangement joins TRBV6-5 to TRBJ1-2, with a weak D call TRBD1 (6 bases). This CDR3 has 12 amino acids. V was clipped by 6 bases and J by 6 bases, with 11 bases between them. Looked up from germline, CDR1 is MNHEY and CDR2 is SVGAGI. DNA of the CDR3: TGTGCCAGCAGCTCACAGGGAAATGGCTACACCTTC. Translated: CASSSQGNGYTF.

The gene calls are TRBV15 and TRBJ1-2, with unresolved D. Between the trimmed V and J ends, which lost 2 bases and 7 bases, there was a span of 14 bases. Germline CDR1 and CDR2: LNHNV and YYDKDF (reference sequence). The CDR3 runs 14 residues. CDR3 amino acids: CATSRLRSVIGYTF. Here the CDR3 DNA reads TGTGCCACCAGCAGACTTAGGTCGGTAATTGGCTACACCTTC.

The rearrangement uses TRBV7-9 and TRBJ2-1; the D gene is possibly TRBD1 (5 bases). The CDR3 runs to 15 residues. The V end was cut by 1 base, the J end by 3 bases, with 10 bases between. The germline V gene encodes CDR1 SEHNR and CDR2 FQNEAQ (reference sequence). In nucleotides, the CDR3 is TGTGCCAGCAGCTTAGGGGTAGACAGCTACAATGAGCAGTTCTTC. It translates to CASSLGVDSYNEQFF.

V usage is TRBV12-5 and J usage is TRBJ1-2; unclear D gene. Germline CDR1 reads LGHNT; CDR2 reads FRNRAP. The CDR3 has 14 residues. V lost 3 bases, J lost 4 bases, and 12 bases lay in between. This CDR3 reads CASGFLPAFYGYTF. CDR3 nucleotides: TGTGCTAGTGGTTTTCTCCCAGCGTTCTATGGCTACACCTTC.

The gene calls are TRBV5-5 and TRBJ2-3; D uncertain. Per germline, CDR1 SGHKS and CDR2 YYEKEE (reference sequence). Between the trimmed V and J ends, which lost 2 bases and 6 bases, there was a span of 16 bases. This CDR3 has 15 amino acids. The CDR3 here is CASSFNPTSRDTQYF. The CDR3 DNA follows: TGTGCCAGCAGCTTTAACCCTACTTCCAGGGATACGCAGTATTTT.

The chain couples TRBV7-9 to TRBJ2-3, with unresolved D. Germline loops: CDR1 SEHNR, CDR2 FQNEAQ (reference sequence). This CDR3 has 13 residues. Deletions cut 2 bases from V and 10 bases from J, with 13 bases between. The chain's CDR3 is CASSLSWADAQYF. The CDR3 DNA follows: TGTGCCAGCAGCTTAAGTTGGGCGGATGCGCAGTATTTT.

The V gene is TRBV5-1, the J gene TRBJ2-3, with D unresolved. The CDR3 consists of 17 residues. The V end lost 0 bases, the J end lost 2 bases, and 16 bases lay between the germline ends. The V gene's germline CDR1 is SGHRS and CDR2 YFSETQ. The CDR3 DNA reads TGCGCCAGCAGCTTGGATACTTCCCCTATAATCACAGATACGCAGTATTTT. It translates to CASSLDTSPIITDTQYF.

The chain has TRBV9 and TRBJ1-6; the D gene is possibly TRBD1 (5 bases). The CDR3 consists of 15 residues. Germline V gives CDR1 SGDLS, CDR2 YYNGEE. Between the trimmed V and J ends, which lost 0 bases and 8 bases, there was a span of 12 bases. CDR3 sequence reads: CASSVGGGGDSPLHF. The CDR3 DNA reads TGTGCCAGCAGCGTAGGTGGAGGAGGGGATTCACCCCTCCACTTT.

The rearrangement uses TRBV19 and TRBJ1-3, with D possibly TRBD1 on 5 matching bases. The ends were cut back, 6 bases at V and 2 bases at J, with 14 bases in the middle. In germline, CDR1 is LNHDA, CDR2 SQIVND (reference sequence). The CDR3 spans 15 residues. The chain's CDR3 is CASSRAGLTGNTIYF. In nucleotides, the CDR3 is TGTGCCAGTAGCCGGGCGGGACTCACTGGAAACACCATATATTTT. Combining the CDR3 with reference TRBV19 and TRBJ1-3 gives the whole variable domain DGGITQSPKYLFRKEGQNVTLSCEQNLNHDAMYWYRQDPGQGLRLIYYSQIVNDFQKGDIAEGYSVSREKKESFPLTVTSAQKNPTAFYLCASSRAGLTGNTIYFGEGSWLTVV.

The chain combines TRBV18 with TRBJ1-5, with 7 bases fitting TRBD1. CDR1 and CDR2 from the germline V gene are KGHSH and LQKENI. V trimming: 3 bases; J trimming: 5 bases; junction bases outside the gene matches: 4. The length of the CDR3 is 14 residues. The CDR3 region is CASSPTQGDQPQHF. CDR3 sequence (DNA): TGTGCCAGCTCACCTACGCAGGGGGATCAGCCCCAGCATTTT.

The CDR3 sequence: CASSLVPSGGASNTGELFF. The CDR3 coding sequence is TGTGCCAGCAGCTTAGTGCCTAGCGGGGGAGCATCGAACACCGGGGAGCTGTTTTTT. The J gene is TRBJ2-2, the V gene TRBV7-6, with 10 nucleotides matching TRBD2. CDR1 is SGHVS, CDR2 FNYEAQ, per germline. Trimming cost V 1 base and J 0 bases; bases outside gene matches: 8. The CDR3 has 19 amino acids.

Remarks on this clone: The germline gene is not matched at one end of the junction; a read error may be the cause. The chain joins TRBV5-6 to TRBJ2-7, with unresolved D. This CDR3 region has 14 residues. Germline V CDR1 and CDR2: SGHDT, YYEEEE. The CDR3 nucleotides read TGTGCCGGCAGCCGGACCGGGCCCCATAACGGTCAGTACTTC. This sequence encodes CAGSRTGPHNGQYF.

CDR3: CASSSGTPYNSPLHF. The CDR3 bases are TGTGCCAGCAGTTCCGGGACACCTTATAATTCACCCCTCCACTTT. The chain recombines TRBV6-5 with TRBJ1-6; D possibly corresponds to TRBD1 (6 bases). Germline V CDR1 and CDR2: MNHEY, SVGAGI. V lost 4 bases to trimming and J lost 4 bases, with 11 bases between them. The CDR3 runs to 15 residues.

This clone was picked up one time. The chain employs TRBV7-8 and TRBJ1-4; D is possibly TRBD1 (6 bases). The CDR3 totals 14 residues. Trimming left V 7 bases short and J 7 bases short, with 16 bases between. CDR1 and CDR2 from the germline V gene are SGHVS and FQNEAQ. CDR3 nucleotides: TGTGCCAGCACGCGCGGGGGCGCAGCTGAAAAACTGTTTTTT. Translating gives CASTRGGAAEKLFF.

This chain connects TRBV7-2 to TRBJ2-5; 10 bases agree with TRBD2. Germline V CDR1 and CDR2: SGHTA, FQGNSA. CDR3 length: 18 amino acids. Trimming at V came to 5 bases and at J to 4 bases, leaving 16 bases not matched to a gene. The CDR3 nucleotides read TGTGCCAGCAGCCGTTCCCCCCGACTAGCGGGTGGGGGAGAGACCCAGTACTTC. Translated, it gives CASSRSPRLAGGGETQYF.

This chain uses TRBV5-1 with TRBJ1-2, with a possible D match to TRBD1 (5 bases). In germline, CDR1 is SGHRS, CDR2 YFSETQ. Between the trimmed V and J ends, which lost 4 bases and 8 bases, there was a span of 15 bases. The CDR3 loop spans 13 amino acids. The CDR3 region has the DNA TGCGCCAGCAGCCGTGAGAGGGGATTGGGCTACACCTTC. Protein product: CASSRERGLGYTF.

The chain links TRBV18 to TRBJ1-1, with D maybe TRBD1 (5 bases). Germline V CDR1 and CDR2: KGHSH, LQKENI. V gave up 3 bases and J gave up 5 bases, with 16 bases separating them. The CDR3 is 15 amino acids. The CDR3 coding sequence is TGTGCCAGCTCACCCTGGGAGAGGGGAATTACTGAAGCTTTCTTT. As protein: CASSPWERGITEAFF.

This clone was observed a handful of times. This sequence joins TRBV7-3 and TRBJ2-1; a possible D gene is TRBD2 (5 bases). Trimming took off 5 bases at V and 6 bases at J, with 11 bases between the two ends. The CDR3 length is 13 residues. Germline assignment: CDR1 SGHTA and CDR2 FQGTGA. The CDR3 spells CASSPGSVNEQFF. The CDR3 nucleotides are TGTGCCAGCAGCCCGGGGAGCGTCAATGAGCAGTTCTTC.

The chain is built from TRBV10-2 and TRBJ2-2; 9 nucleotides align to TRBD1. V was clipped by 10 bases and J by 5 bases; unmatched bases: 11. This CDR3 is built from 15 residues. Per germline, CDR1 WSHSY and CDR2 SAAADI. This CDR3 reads CATTGGQKGTGELFF. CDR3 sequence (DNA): TGCGCCACCACAGGGGGCCAGAAGGGTACCGGGGAGCTGTTTTTT.

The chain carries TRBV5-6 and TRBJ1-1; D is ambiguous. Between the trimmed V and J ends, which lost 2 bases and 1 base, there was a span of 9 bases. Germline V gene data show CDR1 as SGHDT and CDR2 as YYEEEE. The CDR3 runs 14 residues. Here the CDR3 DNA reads TGTGCCAGCAGCTTCCGGCTCACGAACACTGAAGCTTTCTTT. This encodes CASSFRLTNTEAFF.

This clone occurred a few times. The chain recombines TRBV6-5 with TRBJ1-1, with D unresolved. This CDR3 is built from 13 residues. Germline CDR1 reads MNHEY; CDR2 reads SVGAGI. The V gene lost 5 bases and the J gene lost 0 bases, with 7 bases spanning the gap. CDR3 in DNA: TGTGCCAGCAGTCTTATTATGAACACTGAAGCTTTCTTT. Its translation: CASSLIMNTEAFF.

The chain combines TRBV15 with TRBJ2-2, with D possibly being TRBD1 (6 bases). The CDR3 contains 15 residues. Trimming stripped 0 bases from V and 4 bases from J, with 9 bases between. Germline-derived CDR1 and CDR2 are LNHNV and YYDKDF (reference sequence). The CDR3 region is CATSRDRGRTGELFF. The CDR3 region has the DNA TGTGCCACCAGCAGAGACAGGGGTCGCACCGGGGAGCTGTTTTTT.

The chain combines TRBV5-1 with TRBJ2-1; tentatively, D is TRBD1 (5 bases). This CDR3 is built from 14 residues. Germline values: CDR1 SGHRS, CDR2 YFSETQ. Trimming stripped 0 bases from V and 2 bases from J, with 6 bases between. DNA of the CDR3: TGCGCCAGCAGCTTGGTGACAGCCTACAATGAGCAGTTCTTC. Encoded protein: CASSLVTAYNEQFF.